The 12 T cell receptor beta chains listed next were all sequenced from one sample in a study of PD-1 blockade in classical Hodgkin lymphoma. Method: immunoSEQ multiplex PCR; TCRdb's copy keeps in-frame clones and lacks some. There are roughly 19,000 clones in the sample; about nine tenths occur only once, and 4.5% to 5% lies in the top ten. The time point: cycle 4 day 1 (C4D1), after 5 to 7 weeks of nivolumab. Each patient relapsed following autologous stem cell transplantation, and prior brentuximab vedotin exposure differed. Magnetic depletion of non-target cells from thawed PBMCs yielded purified CD8+ T cells. The sequences come from CD8+ T cells from blood, collected before the fourth cycle of nivolumab. The source is a human donor with classical Hodgkin lymphoma.

This clone occurred once. V and J are TRBV30 and TRBJ2-3; D is uncertain. Germline values: CDR1 GTSNPN, CDR2 SVGIG (reference sequence). Deletions cut 2 bases from V and 6 bases from J, with 12 bases between. The CDR3 totals 13 residues. The chain's CDR3 is CAWSPGFLDTQYF. The CDR3 region has the DNA TGTGCCTGGAGTCCCGGCTTTTTGGATACGCAGTATTTT. Drawing the rest from reference TRBV30 and TRBJ2-3, the complete variable domain is SQTIHQWPATLVQPVGSPLSLECTVEGTSNPNLYWYRQAAGRGLQLLFYSVGIGQISSEVPQNLSASRPQDRQFILSSKKLLLSDSGFYLCAWSPGFLDTQYFGPGTRLTVL.

This clone came up once. The chain recombines TRBV7-3 with TRBJ2-7; possibly TRBD1 for D (6 bases). V lost 3 bases to trimming and J lost 1 base, with 13 bases between them. Germline V gene sequence: CDR1 SGHTA, CDR2 FQGTGA. CDR3 length: 15 residues. The CDR3 sequence: CASSLGPQGSYEQYF. CDR3 nucleotides: TGTGCCAGCAGCTTGGGACCCCAGGGGTCCTACGAGCAGTACTTC.

The J gene is TRBJ2-7, the V gene TRBV6-1; TRBD1 aligns across 7 bases. Looked up from germline, CDR1 is MNHNS and CDR2 is SASEGT. Trimming at V came to 5 bases and at J to 13 bases, leaving 8 bases not matched to a gene. The CDR3 is 11 residues long. Written as DNA, the CDR3 is TGTGCCAGCAGTTACAGGGACAGCCTCTACTTC. Amino acids: CASSYRDSLYF.

The rearrangement joins TRBV12-5 to TRBJ2-3; no clear D. Trimming stripped 2 bases from V and 3 bases from J, with 18 bases between. CDR1 and CDR2 from the germline V gene are LGHNT and FRNRAP. The CDR3 is made up of 17 amino acids. CDR3 sequence (DNA): TGTGCTAGTGGTTTGCCCCTCGGCGGTTTTAGGACAGATACGCAGTATTTT. This translates into CASGLPLGGFRTDTQYF.

V is TRBV10-3 and J is TRBJ2-7; D unclear. Germline V gene lookup returns CDR1 ENHRY and CDR2 SYGVKD. The CDR3 loop spans 13 amino acids. Deletions cut 8 bases from V and 2 bases from J, with 13 bases between. CDR3 in DNA: TGTGCCATCGCCACGGCTGGGACCTACGAGCAGTACTTC. This sequence encodes CAIATAGTYEQYF.

This clone occurred a few times. The V call is TRBV9, the J call TRBJ2-7, with a tentative D call TRBD2 (5 bases). The CDR3 is 15 amino acids. The germline CDR1 and CDR2 sequences are SGDLS and YYNGEE. V lost 0 bases and J 4 bases, leaving 14 bases between the germline ends. CDR3 sequence (DNA): TGTGCCAGCAGCGTAGGTGGGAGAGGTCGGTACGAGCAGTACTTC. Its protein is CASSVGGRGRYEQYF.

The CDR3 DNA follows: TGTGCCATCAGTGAGTCGACCGAGCAGTACTTC. It translates to CAISESTEQYF. The gene calls are TRBV10-3 and TRBJ2-7, with no clear D. The CDR3 has 11 amino acids. With 0 bases removed from V and 6 bases from J, the gap between germline ends came to 3 bases. Germline values: CDR1 ENHRY, CDR2 SYGVKD.

This chain uses TRBV28 with TRBJ2-1; 7 bases are shared with TRBD2. This CDR3 has 15 residues. J lost 8 bases, V lost 6 bases, and 13 bases had no gene match. Germline V CDR1 and CDR2: MDHEN, SYDVKM. The CDR3 DNA follows: TGTGCCAGCAGGGGGACTCGCGGGAGATCGGATGAGCAGTTCTTC. Translated: CASRGTRGRSDEQFF. Full variable domain (remainder filled in from reference TRBV28 and TRBJ2-1): DVKVTQSSRYLVKRTGEKVFLECVQDMDHENMFWYRQDPGLGLRLIYFSYDVKMKEKGDIPEGYSVSREKKERFSLILESASTNQTSMYLCASRGTRGRSDEQFFGPGTRLTVL.

This clone was seen a few times. The chain has TRBV6-5 and TRBJ2-7; D gene ambiguous. The CDR3 has 14 amino acids. Germline CDR1 is MNHEY and CDR2 is SVGAGI. V was pared by 6 bases and J by 1 base, with 13 bases between. This CDR3 is CASRYAESSYEQYF. As DNA, the CDR3 is TGTGCCAGCAGGTACGCGGAGAGTTCCTACGAGCAGTACTTC.

The chain recombines TRBV27 with TRBJ2-1; D remains unclear. The CDR3 length is 11 residues. The V gene's germline CDR1 is MNHEY and CDR2 SMNVEV (reference sequence). V was pared by 7 bases and J by 7 bases, with 8 bases between. In DNA form, the CDR3 reads TGTGCCAGCACCGCTCGGAATGAGCAGTTCTTC. This gives the protein CASTARNEQFF.

This CDR3 reads CASLTRQGGTEAFF. CDR3 DNA: TGTGCCAGCTTAACCCGACAGGGAGGCACTGAAGCTTTCTTT. V gene TRBV2 combines with J gene TRBJ1-1, with 7 nucleotides matching TRBD1. Trimming removed 8 bases from V and 4 bases from J; junction bases left unmatched: 10. This CDR3 has 14 amino acids. CDR1 and CDR2 (germline): SNHLY, FYNNEI.

This chain joins TRBV27 and TRBJ1-1, with 7 positions matching TRBD1. This CDR3 has 12 amino acids. Germline V gene sequence: CDR1 MNHEY, CDR2 SMNVEV (reference sequence). J was trimmed by 6 bases and V by 6 bases; bases with no gene match: 4. The CDR3 protein is CASRGGRPEAFF. For the CDR3, the DNA is TGTGCCAGCAGAGGGGGCAGGCCTGAAGCTTTCTTT.